These 19 T cell receptor beta chains share one sample of origin, sequenced in a study of T-cell reconstitution after alpha-beta-depleted transplantation in children. Unique molecular identifiers tagged the TCRbeta library. MiXCR was run by TCRdb on the PCR reads, yielding one entry per CDR3 protein. Of some 70,000 distinct CDR3 sequences listed, just under 7.5% are singletons. Sample: PBMCs from the stem cell graft donor, taken from the stem cell graft. These receptors were taken from a human donor who donated a stem cell graft to a child with acute lymphoblastic leukemia.

This chain links TRBV5-4 with TRBJ2-3; D remains ambiguous. The V gene's germline CDR1 is SGHNT and CDR2 YYREEE (reference sequence). CDR3 length equals 13 residues. V was pared by 0 bases and J by 6 bases, with 8 bases between. The chain's CDR3 is CASSLGIEDTQYF. The CDR3 DNA follows: TGTGCCAGCAGCTTGGGAATAGAGGATACGCAGTATTTT.

A few counts support this clonotype. At one end the junction does not follow the germline gene, possibly because of a read error. CDR3 amino acids: CSSSLSGWGKTQYF. In DNA, the CDR3 is TGTTCCAGCAGTTTATCGGGATGGGGAAAGACCCAGTACTTC. This sequence joins TRBV27 and TRBJ2-5, with D possibly being TRBD2 (5 bases). CDR1 and CDR2 from the germline V gene are MNHEY and SMNVEV (reference sequence). This CDR3 region has 14 residues.

This clonotype was seen many times. The chain joins TRBV7-6 to TRBJ1-6; 8 nucleotides align to TRBD1. Trimming removed 0 bases from V and 8 bases from J; junction bases left unmatched: 6. The germline CDR1 and CDR2 sequences are SGHVS and FNYEAQ. This CDR3 contains 16 residues. This CDR3 reads CASSLAGHRGDSPLHF. The DNA for the CDR3 is TGTGCCAGCAGCTTAGCGGGTCACAGGGGGGATTCACCCCTCCACTTT.

This clonotype has ten or more counts. The chain carries TRBV12-3 or TRBV12-4 and TRBJ1-1, with 7 bases that match TRBD1. Trimming took 6 bases from V and 4 from J; bases not matched to a gene: 8. CDR3 length equals 14 residues. CDR3 nucleotides: TGTGCCAGCAGATTCCAGGGGGGAGTCACTGAAGCTTTCTTT. It yields the protein CASRFQGGVTEAFF.

At least ten counts were recorded for this clonotype. The V and J genes are TRBV5-1 and TRBJ2-1; D ambiguous. The germline gives CDR1 SGHRS, CDR2 YFSETQ. CDR3 length: 14 residues. The V gene lost 0 bases and the J gene lost 4 bases, with 8 bases spanning the gap. The CDR3 DNA sequence: TGCGCCAGCAGCTTGGGTGGGGATTACAATGAGCAGTTCTTC. Its protein product is CASSLGGDYNEQFF.

In this sample, this clonotype turned up a few times. This chain uses TRBV5-1 with TRBJ2-3; 11 bases align to TRBD2. The CDR3 length is 18 residues. The germline V gene has CDR1 SGHRS and CDR2 YFSETQ. The junction had 11 bases not matched to a gene; V was cut back by 5 bases and J by 0 bases. CDR3 in amino acids: CASRFGLAGGFSTDTQYF. The CDR3 DNA follows: TGCGCCAGCAGATTTGGGCTAGCGGGAGGATTTAGCACAGATACGCAGTATTTT.

This clonotype was counted at least ten times. This sequence joins TRBV5-1 and TRBJ2-3; 12 nucleotides match TRBD2. Germline CDR1 is SGHRS and CDR2 is YFSETQ. The CDR3 sequence is 17 residues long. With V trimmed by 0 bases and J by 4 bases, 6 bases remained unmatched. The chain's CDR3 is CASSLVLAGGPPDTQYF. The CDR3 nucleotides read TGCGCCAGCAGCTTGGTTCTAGCGGGGGGGCCGCCAGATACGCAGTATTTT.

The chain is built from TRBV20-1 and TRBJ2-3; maybe TRBD1 (6 bases). Trimming cost V 5 bases and J 7 bases, with 16 bases left between them. Germline lookup yields CDR1 DFQATT and CDR2 SNEGSKA (reference sequence). The CDR3 length is 13 residues. In nucleotides, the CDR3 is TGCAGTGCTTCGACAGGAGTTGGGAATACGCAGTATTTT. Its protein is CSASTGVGNTQYF.

This clonotype was detected ten times or more. The chain recombines TRBV5-1 with TRBJ1-1; 8 bases are shared with TRBD1. The CDR3 spans 15 residues. Trimming removed 4 bases from V and 3 bases from J; junction bases left unmatched: 8. Germline CDR1 reads SGHRS; CDR2 reads YFSETQ. The CDR3 bases are TGCGCCAGCAGCACCTTGCAGGGGGCGGACACTGAAGCTTTCTTT. Translation: CASSTLQGADTEAFF.

The V and J genes are TRBV6-1 and TRBJ2-7, with D tentatively TRBD1 (6 bases). V lost 5 bases and J 7 bases, leaving 15 bases between the germline ends. The CDR3 extends over 13 amino acids. Germline V gene data show CDR1 as MNHNS and CDR2 as SASEGT. The CDR3 nucleotides read TGTGCCAGCAGTATCAGGGGTCCCCGGGAGCAGTACTTC. It specifies CASSIRGPREQYF.

This clonotype has a count of ten or more. V and J are TRBV20-1 and TRBJ1-1; D gene uncertain. V lost 3 bases and J 0 bases, leaving 14 bases between the germline ends. The CDR3 runs 15 residues. Germline V gene sequence: CDR1 DFQATT, CDR2 SNEGSKA (reference sequence). CDR3 amino acids: CSARTVFLMNTEAFF. CDR3 bases: TGCAGTGCTAGGACCGTCTTCCTAATGAACACTGAAGCTTTCTTT.

This clonotype was observed many times. The rearrangement joins TRBV4-1 to TRBJ2-7; no reliable D call. This CDR3 has 14 residues. V was trimmed by 4 bases and J by 0 bases, leaving 10 bases between them. The V gene's germline CDR1 is MGHRA and CDR2 YSYEKL. The CDR3, as DNA: TGCGCCAGCAGCCTCGGCCTTCCCTCCTACGAGCAGTACTTC. This encodes CASSLGLPSYEQYF.

This clonotype was counted at least ten times. V is TRBV6-5 and J is TRBJ1-3; 8 bases agree with TRBD1. V lost 9 bases to trimming and J lost 0 bases; unmatched junction nucleotides: 7. This CDR3 comprises 15 residues. Germline CDR1 and CDR2: MNHEY and SVGAGI. The CDR3 nucleotides read TGTGCCAGTACGACCGGGACAGGCTCTGGAAACACCATATATTTT. Residues: CASTTGTGSGNTIYF.

This clonotype was seen ten or more times. The gene calls are TRBV27 and TRBJ1-1, with 9 nucleotides matching TRBD1. Looked up from germline, CDR1 is MNHEY and CDR2 is SMNVEV (reference sequence). After removal of 4 bases from V and 5 bases from J, the junction contained 2 bases not matched to a gene. There are 13 residues in the CDR3. CDR3: CASSWTGETEAFF. The CDR3 DNA sequence: TGTGCCAGCAGTTGGACAGGGGAGACTGAAGCTTTCTTT.

This clonotype was seen at least ten times. The V gene is TRBV7-8, the J gene TRBJ2-5; TRBD2 aligns across 7 bases. The V gene's germline CDR1 is SGHVS and CDR2 FQNEAQ. Trimming at V came to 7 bases and at J to 7 bases, leaving 18 bases not matched to a gene. The CDR3 covers 16 residues. This CDR3 is CASTPRGSGQFGTQYF. CDR3 nucleotide sequence: TGTGCCAGCACCCCCCGGGGTAGCGGGCAATTTGGGACCCAGTACTTC. Combining the CDR3 with reference TRBV7-8 and TRBJ2-5 gives the whole variable domain GAGVSQSPRYKVAKRGQDVALRCDPISGHVSLFWYQQALGQGPEFLTYFQNEAQLDKSGLPSDRFFAERPEGSVSTLKIQRTQQEDSAVYLCASTPRGSGQFGTQYFGPGTRLLVL.

The table lists this clonotype with many counts. The chain recombines TRBV7-9 with TRBJ2-5, with a tentative D call TRBD2 (5 bases). The CDR3 covers 14 residues. Germline CDR1 and CDR2: SEHNR and FQNEAQ (reference sequence). With 3 bases removed from V and 2 bases from J, the gap between germline ends came to 10 bases. Written as DNA, the CDR3 is TGTGCCAGCAGCTTTTTGACTACACAAGAGACCCAGTACTTC. Its translation is CASSFLTTQETQYF.

This clonotype was detected a few times. This rearrangement joins TRBV3-1 to TRBJ1-1; D possibly corresponds to TRBD1 (5 bases). CDR1 is LGHDT and CDR2 is YNNKEL in the germline V gene (reference sequence). The CDR3 totals 14 residues. The ends were cut back, 1 base at V and 5 bases at J, with 11 bases in the middle. CDR3 nucleotides: TGTGCCAGCAGCCAAGGCACAGGCGAGACTGAAGCTTTCTTT. Translated, it gives CASSQGTGETEAFF. Variable domain in full (rest from reference TRBV3-1 and TRBJ1-1): DTAVSQTPKYLVTQMGNDKSIKCEQNLGHDTMYWYKQDSKKFLKIMFSYNNKELIINETVPNRFSPKSPDKAHLNLHINSLELGDSAVYFCASSQGTGETEAFFGQGTRLTVV.

This clonotype was recorded many times. The chain is built from TRBV28 and TRBJ2-1; 14 positions match TRBD2. This CDR3 has 18 residues. CDR1 and CDR2 from the germline V gene are MDHEN and SYDVKM. Losses at the gene ends were 8 bases for V and 8 bases for J; bases not matched to a gene: 17. As DNA, the CDR3 is TGTGCCAGCTTTGTTGGGGGACTAGCGGGAGCGACGGGGTATGAGCAGTTCTTC. Amino acids: CASFVGGLAGATGYEQFF.

This clonotype was observed a handful of times. J is TRBJ2-7 and V is TRBV11-1; 7 bases align to TRBD2. CDR3 length: 15 residues. The germline gives CDR1 SGHAT, CDR2 FQDESV (reference sequence). J lost 0 bases, V lost 3 bases, and 5 bases had no gene match. The CDR3 DNA reads as TGTGCCAGCAGCTTTTGGCGGGAGCGCTCCTACGAGCAGTACTTC. The encoded protein is CASSFWRERSYEQYF. Looking up the rest from reference TRBV11-1 and TRBJ2-7 gives the full variable domain: EAEVAQSPRYKITEKSQAVAFWCDPISGHATLYWYRQILGQGPELLVQFQDESVVDDSQLPKDRFSAERLKGVDSTLKIQPAELGDSAMYLCASSFWRERSYEQYFGPGTRLTVT.